The 31 T cell receptor beta chains reported below all come from one sample, sequenced in a study of tumor T cells in aggressive B-cell lymphoma. TCRdb's table, derived via immunoSEQ multiplex PCR, lists solely in-frame clones and lacks some. The sample yields some 5,900 clones, around 79% seen once. Material for sequencing was tumor tissue. The receptors come from an adult with diffuse large B cell lymphoma.

The rearrangement uses TRBV9 and TRBJ2-7, with D possibly TRBD2 on 6 matching bases. With 0 bases removed from V and 3 bases from J, the gap between germline ends came to 13 bases. The CDR3 has 15 residues. The germline gives CDR1 SGDLS, CDR2 YYNGEE. Here the CDR3 reads CASSVEGGTLYEQYF. CDR3 sequence (DNA): TGTGCCAGCAGCGTAGAAGGAGGGACCCTCTACGAGCAGTACTTC.

The chain joins TRBV4-1 to TRBJ2-4; D is perhaps TRBD2 (5 bases). Germline V lookup: CDR1 MGHRA, CDR2 YSYEKL. Trimming pared 1 base from V and 11 bases from J, leaving 18 bases between. This CDR3 region has 15 residues. The CDR3 protein is CASSQGILGGSVQYF. Here the CDR3 DNA reads TGCGCCAGCAGCCAAGGTATCCTCGGCGGGTCCGTTCAGTACTTC.

This clone appeared a single time. The V and J genes are TRBV7-9 and TRBJ2-1; 10 nucleotides match TRBD2. Per the germline V gene, CDR1 is SEHNR and CDR2 is FQNEAQ (reference sequence). The junction had 9 bases not matched to a gene; V was cut back by 3 bases and J by 7 bases. The CDR3 runs 16 residues. The CDR3 sequence is CASSFPGTLAGNEQFF. DNA for the CDR3: TGTGCCAGCAGCTTTCCAGGCACACTAGCGGGAAATGAGCAGTTCTTC.

The gene calls are TRBV9 and TRBJ2-1, with TRBD1 matching over 7 bases. Germline lookup yields CDR1 SGDLS and CDR2 YYNGEE. With V trimmed by 0 bases and J by 7 bases, 7 bases remained unmatched. There are 15 residues in the CDR3. DNA of the CDR3: TGTGCCAGCAGCGTAGGTTCAGGGGGAGATAATGAGCAGTTCTTC. Its translation: CASSVGSGGDNEQFF.

This clone has a handful of counts. The chain carries TRBV27 and TRBJ1-1; no clear D. CDR1 is MNHEY, CDR2 SMNVEV, per germline (reference sequence). There are 12 residues in the CDR3. V dropped 2 bases and J dropped 5 bases, with 6 bases sitting between them. CDR3 bases: TGTGCCAGCAGTTTAACGGGGACTGAAGCTTTCTTT. Translation gives CASSLTGTEAFF.

The chain uses TRBV6-6 and TRBJ2-1, with 7 bases identical to TRBD1. V gave up 5 bases and J gave up 8 bases; unmatched junction bases: 6. The CDR3 length is 13 residues. Germline V lookup: CDR1 MNHNY, CDR2 SVGAGI (reference sequence). In DNA form, the CDR3 reads TGTGCCAGCAGTGGACAAGGGGGCGATGAGCAGTTCTTC. Translation gives CASSGQGGDEQFF.

The V and J genes are TRBV4-3 and TRBJ2-7; weak D call: TRBD2 (5 bases). V was cut by 0 bases and J by 0 bases, with 9 bases left in between. CDR3 length equals 15 residues. Germline V gives CDR1 LGHNA, CDR2 YSLEER. CDR3 sequence: CASSQDGDNSYEQYF. The CDR3 DNA sequence: TGCGCCAGCAGCCAAGACGGGGATAACTCCTACGAGCAGTACTTC.

This chain links TRBV6-1 with TRBJ1-2; 9 bases fit TRBD1. This CDR3 has 17 residues. The trim removed 4 bases at V and 4 bases at J, leaving 13 bases unmatched. CDR1 is MNHNS and CDR2 is SASEGT in the germline V gene. The CDR3 reads CASSGSSGTGFFYGYTF. CDR3 sequence (DNA): TGTGCCAGCAGTGGATCCTCCGGGACAGGGTTTTTCTATGGCTACACCTTC.

V and J are TRBV9 and TRBJ1-6; 7 bases line up with TRBD1. CDR3 length: 14 amino acids. V lost 2 bases and J lost 7; bases outside the gene matches: 3. Germline V CDR1 and CDR2: SGDLS, YYNGEE. The CDR3 here is CASSVRQGNSPLHF. DNA for the CDR3: TGTGCCAGCAGCGTCCGACAGGGCAATTCACCCCTCCACTTT.

This CDR3 is CASSLGQGAQETQYF. The DNA of the CDR3 is TGTGCCAGCAGCTTAGGACAGGGGGCGCAAGAGACCCAGTACTTC. The rearrangement links TRBV5-6 to TRBJ2-5; 11 nucleotides align to TRBD1. CDR3 length: 15 residues. V lost 2 bases to trimming and J lost 2 bases; unmatched junction nucleotides: 2. Germline values: CDR1 SGHDT, CDR2 YYEEEE.

The chain links TRBV28 to TRBJ2-1; 9 positions agree with TRBD1. Trimming removed 8 bases from V and 2 bases from J; junction bases left unmatched: 4. The CDR3 loop spans 14 amino acids. Looked up from germline, CDR1 is MDHEN and CDR2 is SYDVKM. The CDR3 protein is CASRTGGPYNEQFF. CDR3 DNA: TGTGCCAGCCGAACAGGGGGCCCCTACAATGAGCAGTTCTTC.

V usage is TRBV27 and J usage is TRBJ2-7; 8 nucleotides agree with TRBD1. The CDR3 is 11 residues long. Trimming at V came to 8 bases and at J to 5 bases, leaving 2 bases not matched to a gene. CDR1 is MNHEY, CDR2 SMNVEV, per germline (reference sequence). The chain's CDR3 is CASWTGNEQYF. The CDR3 DNA reads as TGTGCCAGCTGGACAGGGAACGAGCAGTACTTC.

The V call is TRBV7-2, the J call TRBJ2-3; 11 bases map to TRBD2. The CDR3 sequence is 16 residues long. V was clipped by 5 bases and J by 2 bases; unmatched bases: 6. Germline loops: CDR1 SGHTA, CDR2 FQGNSA. CDR3 in DNA: TGTGCCAGCAGCGTACTTAGCGGGAGGGCCACAGATACGCAGTATTTT. Its protein product is CASSVLSGRATDTQYF. The full variable domain, completed using reference TRBV7-2 and TRBJ2-3, is GAGVSQSPSNKVTEKGKDVELRCDPISGHTALYWYRQSLGQGLEFLIYFQGNSAPDKSGLPSDRFSAERTGGSVSTLTIQRTQQEDSAVYLCASSVLSGRATDTQYFGPGTRLTVL.

The gene calls are TRBV28 and TRBJ2-6; D not certain. Germline V CDR1 and CDR2: MDHEN, SYDVKM. Trimming took off 5 bases at V and 1 base at J, with 9 bases between the two ends. This CDR3 is 15 amino acids long. The DNA for the CDR3 is TGTGCCAGCAGTCCGCAGGTGTCTGGGGCCAACGTCCTGACTTTC. It codes for CASSPQVSGANVLTF.

Only a few counts were recorded for this clone. The V call is TRBV20-1, the J call TRBJ2-7; D gene ambiguous. Trimming pared 6 bases from V and 4 bases from J, leaving 10 bases between. Looked up from germline, CDR1 is DFQATT and CDR2 is SNEGSKA (reference sequence). The CDR3 is made up of 11 amino acids. This chain's CDR3 is CSASPEYEQYF. In nucleotides, the CDR3 is TGCAGTGCCTCTCCGGAGTACGAGCAGTACTTC.

The chain carries TRBV23-1 and TRBJ1-5; D is unresolved. TRBV23-1 is annotated as an ORF whose role is uncertain. The CDR3 length is 16 residues. The germline V and J ends were trimmed by 2 bases and 2 bases, with 13 bases remaining between them. The CDR3 sequence: CASSQIHSTGNQPQHF. Written as DNA, the CDR3 is TGCGCCAGCAGTCAAATTCACAGTACTGGCAATCAGCCCCAGCATTTT.

The chain recombines TRBV4-3 with TRBJ1-1; the D is unclear. V shed 0 bases and J shed 3 bases, with 5 bases lying between them. There are 13 residues in the CDR3. Germline loops: CDR1 LGHNA, CDR2 YSLEER. CDR3: CASSQDSDTEAFF. CDR3 DNA: TGCGCCAGCAGCCAAGATTCGGACACTGAAGCTTTCTTT.

This clone came up once. V is TRBV28 and J is TRBJ1-2; 7 bases fit TRBD1. The CDR3 is made up of 14 amino acids. Germline V gene data show CDR1 as MDHEN and CDR2 as SYDVKM. V lost 0 bases to trimming and J lost 8 bases; unmatched junction nucleotides: 6. CDR3 nucleotide sequence: TGTGCCAGCAGTTTATGGCGGCAGGGGGGCGGCTACACCTTC. Amino acids: CASSLWRQGGGYTF.

The rearrangement links TRBV27 to TRBJ2-2; 7 bases line up with TRBD1. CDR3 length: 14 amino acids. V shed 5 bases, J shed 7 bases, and the junction held 7 bases outside the gene matches. The germline CDR1 and CDR2 sequences are MNHEY and SMNVEV (reference sequence). The CDR3 region has the DNA TGTGCCAGCAGTGAAACACAGGGGTACGGGGAGCTGTTTTTT. Its protein is CASSETQGYGELFF.

V gene TRBV5-6 combines with J gene TRBJ2-2, with 13 bases fitting TRBD2. Looked up from germline, CDR1 is SGHDT and CDR2 is YYEEEE. V lost 3 bases to trimming and J lost 4 bases; unmatched junction nucleotides: 6. The CDR3 sequence is 17 residues long. The CDR3 reads CASSWTSGSYGTGELFF. The CDR3 nucleotides read TGTGCCAGCAGCTGGACTAGCGGGAGCTATGGCACCGGGGAGCTGTTTTTT. Drawing the rest from reference TRBV5-6 and TRBJ2-2, the complete variable domain is DAGVTQSPTHLIKTRGQQVTLRCSPKSGHDTVSWYQQALGQGPQFIFQYYEEEERQRGNFPDRFSGHQFPNYSSELNVNALLLGDSALYLCASSWTSGSYGTGELFFGEGSRLTVL.

The chain couples TRBV28 to TRBJ2-1, with 9 positions matching TRBD2. V shed 11 bases, J shed 4 bases, and the junction held 9 bases outside the gene matches. Looked up from germline, CDR1 is MDHEN and CDR2 is SYDVKM. The CDR3 totals 14 residues. The CDR3 is CAVSPTSGYNEQFF. The DNA for the CDR3 is TGTGCCGTTTCCCCGACTAGCGGTTACAATGAGCAGTTCTTC.

The sample holds one count of this clone. The chain uses TRBV28 and TRBJ1-2, with 11 positions matching TRBD1. Losses at the gene ends were 4 bases for V and 4 bases for J; bases not matched to a gene: 5. The CDR3 totals 15 residues. Looked up from germline, CDR1 is MDHEN and CDR2 is SYDVKM. In DNA form, the CDR3 reads TGTGCCAGCAGTTCCCGGACAGGGGGCCCCTATGGCTACACCTTC. It encodes CASSSRTGGPYGYTF.

The rearrangement uses TRBV30 and TRBJ2-7; maybe TRBD1 (5 bases). V lost 4 bases to trimming and J lost 0 bases, with 13 bases between them. The CDR3 is made up of 14 amino acids. CDR1 is GTSNPN and CDR2 is SVGIG in the germline V gene (reference sequence). CDR3 protein: CAWTPGISSYEQYF. DNA for the CDR3: TGTGCCTGGACTCCAGGGATCAGCTCCTACGAGCAGTACTTC.

The chain carries TRBV2 and TRBJ1-2; D is unclear. The CDR3 extends over 14 amino acids. Germline V gene sequence: CDR1 SNHLY, CDR2 FYNNEI. The V end lost 0 bases, the J end lost 2 bases, and 7 bases lay between the germline ends. The CDR3 bases are TGTGCCAGCAGTGAAGCCCCCCAGAACTATGGCTACACCTTC. Encoded protein: CASSEAPQNYGYTF.

The genes are TRBV10-2 and TRBJ2-1; 7 positions match TRBD2. CDR1 WSHSY and CDR2 SAAADI come from the germline V gene. V trimming: 10 bases; J trimming: 15 bases; junction bases outside the gene matches: 12. This CDR3 contains 11 residues. The DNA of the CDR3 is TGCGCCACGACCTGGGACTCGGGGGGGTTCTTC. It is translated as CATTWDSGGFF.

The chain links TRBV11-2 to TRBJ1-6, with D possibly TRBD1 on 5 matching bases. The CDR3 is 14 residues long. Germline V gene lookup returns CDR1 SGHAT and CDR2 FQNNGV. V lost 4 bases and J 10 bases, leaving 14 bases between the germline ends. The CDR3 protein is CASSYRLLGSPLHF. CDR3 in DNA: TGTGCCAGCAGCTACAGGCTCCTGGGGTCACCCCTCCACTTT.

The chain joins TRBV7-9 to TRBJ2-1; D remains ambiguous. The CDR3 spans 15 residues. In germline, CDR1 is SEHNR, CDR2 FQNEAQ (reference sequence). Trimming left V 1 base short and J 7 bases short, with 14 bases between. The CDR3 here is CASSLVSGFANEQFF. The CDR3 DNA reads as TGTGCCAGCAGCTTAGTCTCCGGTTTTGCAAATGAGCAGTTCTTC.

As for this clone: At one end, the junction sequence differs from germline, possibly due to a read error. The chain joins TRBV5-1 to TRBJ2-3; 7 positions match TRBD2. Germline CDR1 and CDR2: SGHRS and YFSETQ. This CDR3 is 15 amino acids long. In nucleotides, the CDR3 is TGCGCCAGCAGGTTGGGCGGGGGAAGCACAGATACGCAGTATTTT. This gives the protein CASRLGGGSTDTQYF.

In its sample, this clone was seen a few times. The chain couples TRBV7-9 to TRBJ2-7; 7 bases agree with TRBD1. From germline, CDR1 is SEHNR and CDR2 FQNEAQ (reference sequence). This CDR3 comprises 13 residues. V dropped 3 bases and J dropped 6; count of bases not matched to a gene: 5. The CDR3: CASSFSTGSEQYF. The CDR3 nucleotides read TGTGCCAGCAGCTTCTCGACAGGGAGCGAGCAGTACTTC.

About this clone itself: A read error may account for a junction end that differs from germline. The same CDR3 also results from other DNA sequences found in this sample. The chain recombines TRBV7-8 with TRBJ1-5, with 9 bases aligning to TRBD1. Germline lookup yields CDR1 SGHVS and CDR2 FQNEAQ. The CDR3 runs 16 residues. The CDR3 here is CASSLMDRGLRQPQHF. The DNA for the CDR3 is TGCGCCAGCAGCTTAATGGACAGGGGCTTGCGGCAGCCCCAGCATTTT.

The chain links TRBV18 to TRBJ2-1; 7 nucleotides align to TRBD2. V was pared by 4 bases and J by 4 bases, with 19 bases of the junction left unmatched. This CDR3 is 19 amino acids long. Germline CDR1 KGHSH, CDR2 LQKENI. CDR3 protein: CASSLRSGGEPNRYNEQFF. The CDR3 region has the DNA TGTGCCAGCTCACTCAGATCTGGGGGGGAACCAAACCGATACAATGAGCAGTTCTTC.